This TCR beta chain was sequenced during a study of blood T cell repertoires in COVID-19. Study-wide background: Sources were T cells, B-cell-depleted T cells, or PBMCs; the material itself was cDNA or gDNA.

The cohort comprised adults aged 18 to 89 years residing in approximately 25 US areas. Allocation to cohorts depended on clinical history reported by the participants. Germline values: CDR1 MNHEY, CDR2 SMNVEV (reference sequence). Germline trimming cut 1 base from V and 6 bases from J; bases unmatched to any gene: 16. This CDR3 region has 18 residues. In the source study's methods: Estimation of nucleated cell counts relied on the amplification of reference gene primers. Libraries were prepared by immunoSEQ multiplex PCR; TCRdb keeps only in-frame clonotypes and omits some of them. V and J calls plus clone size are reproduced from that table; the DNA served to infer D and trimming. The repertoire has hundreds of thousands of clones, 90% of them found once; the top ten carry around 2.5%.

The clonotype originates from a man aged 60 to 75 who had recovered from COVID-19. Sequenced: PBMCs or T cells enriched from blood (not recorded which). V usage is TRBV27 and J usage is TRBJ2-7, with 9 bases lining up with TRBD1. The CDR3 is CASSLYTLLSGQGCEQYF. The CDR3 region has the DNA TGTGCCAGCAGTTTATATACCCTCCTCTCGGGACAGGGTTGCGAGCAGTACTTC.